This T cell receptor (beta chain) was sequenced for a study of breast tumors, draining lymph nodes, adjacent tissues. The lymph nodes were axillary draining lymph nodes from breast cancer patients. This clonotype was found many times. Antigen unknown. MiXCR, run by TCRdb on the multiplex PCR reads, gives a single entry per CDR3 protein. The sample comprises about 230,000 distinct CDR3 sequences, approximately 29% of which are singletons, and 1.4% rests with the top ten. The CDR3 length is 13 residues. Germline assignment: CDR1 ENHRY and CDR2 SYGVKD. V lost 5 bases to trimming and J lost 6 bases; unmatched junction nucleotides: 4. Study findings and constraints: Tumor and nontumor repertoires were significantly more similar in luminal-like than in basal-like breast cancer.

This rearrangement joins TRBV10-3 to TRBJ1-5, with 7 bases matching TRBD1. Sample: axillary lymph node tissue. This receptor was identified in a female donor with breast cancer. Some clones in this sample may be carry-over from other donors' samples. The CDR3 reads CAISKGAGQPQHF. CDR3 bases: TGTGCCATCAGTAAGGGGGCTGGTCAGCCCCAGCATTTT.